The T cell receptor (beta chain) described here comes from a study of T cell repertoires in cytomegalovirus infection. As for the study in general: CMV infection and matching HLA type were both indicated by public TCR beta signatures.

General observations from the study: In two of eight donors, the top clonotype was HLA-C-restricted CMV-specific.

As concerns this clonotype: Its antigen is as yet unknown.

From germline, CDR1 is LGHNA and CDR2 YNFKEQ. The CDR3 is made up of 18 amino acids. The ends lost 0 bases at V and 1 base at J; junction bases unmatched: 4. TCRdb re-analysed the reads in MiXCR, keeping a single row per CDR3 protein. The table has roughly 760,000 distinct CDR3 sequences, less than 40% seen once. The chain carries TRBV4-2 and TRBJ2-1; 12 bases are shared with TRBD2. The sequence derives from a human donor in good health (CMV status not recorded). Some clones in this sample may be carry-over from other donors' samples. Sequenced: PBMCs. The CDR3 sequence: CASSQDSTSGRSYNEQFF. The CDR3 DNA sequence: TGTGCCAGCAGCCAAGACTCAACTAGCGGGAGGTCCTACAATGAGCAGTTCTTC.